The 3 T cell receptor beta chains reported below all come from one sample, sequenced in a study of human T cells and chemical hapten exposure. Time point indicated: pre-sensitization, week 0. Treatment meaning: therapeutic diphenylcyclopropenone sensitization with weekly scalp DPC. In TCRdb, the RACE reads were re-called with MiXCR into one record per CDR3 protein. Among about 380,000 distinct CDR3 sequences listed, approximately 5.1% were seen once. The sample consisted of whole blood, taken in connection with sensitization to the hapten diphenylcyclopropenone (DPC). These receptors all stem from a woman aged 45-65 years with alopecia areata. Some clones in this sample may be carry-over from other donors' samples.

This clonotype was seen many times. The V and J genes are TRBV7-9 and TRBJ2-7, with a tentative D call TRBD1 (6 bases). Trimming cost V 3 bases and J 0 bases, with 12 bases left between them. The germline V gene has CDR1 SEHNR and CDR2 FQNEAQ (reference sequence). This CDR3 has 15 amino acids. Written as DNA, the CDR3 is TGTGCCAGCAGCTTCGTAGGGGGTAGCTCCTACGAGCAGTACTTC. As protein: CASSFVGGSSYEQYF.

This clonotype was observed many times. The V gene is TRBV2, the J gene TRBJ2-1, with a tentative D call TRBD2 (5 bases). Germline V gives CDR1 SNHLY, CDR2 FYNNEI. The CDR3 loop spans 15 amino acids. The germline V and J ends were trimmed by 7 bases and 2 bases, with 15 bases remaining between them. CDR3 DNA sequence: TGTGCCAGCACTACATCCCCGGGGACCTACAATGAGCAGTTCTTC. This gives the protein CASTTSPGTYNEQFF.

This clonotype has a count of ten or more. V and J are TRBV5-1 and TRBJ2-5; D is tentatively TRBD1 or TRBD2 (5 bases each). Germline CDR1 and CDR2: SGHRS and YFSETQ. The ends were cut back, 4 bases at V and 4 bases at J, with 14 bases in the middle. CDR3 length: 14 amino acids. CDR3 sequence: CASSVGTGRETQYF. CDR3 nucleotide sequence: TGCGCCAGCAGCGTTGGGACGGGGCGAGAGACCCAGTACTTC.